This TCR beta chain was retrieved from a study of vaccination and CD4 T cells after COVID-19. Turning to the study itself: Cellular stimulation was performed using overlapping spike peptides derived from SARS-CoV-2, HCoV-NL63, HCoV-OC43 and HCoV-229E.

Regarding treatment: approximately nine-day PBMC culture with coronavirus spike peptide pools or control peptides (ViraFEST assay). Positive PCR tests were logged from March through December 2020, ahead of US Alpha, Beta and Delta variants. Once cultured roughly 10 days, CD4+ T cells underwent isolation by negative selection. Relative to its sample, this clonotype is medium-sized. The antigen is undetermined. Cultured CD4+ T-cell DNA underwent Oncomine TCR Beta short-read sequencing. From cultured CD4+ T cells, genomic DNA was extracted. TCRdb fed the PCR reads into MiXCR, producing one record per CDR3 protein. The sample includes 15,000 to 20,000 distinct CDR3 sequences, almost 40% of them seen just once. Germline-derived CDR1 and CDR2 are DFQATT and SNEGSKA (reference sequence). This CDR3 is built from 14 residues. Trimming took off 0 bases at V and 7 bases at J, with 13 bases between the two ends.

The TCR was taken from a human donor who had recovered from COVID-19. The sample comprised CD4+ T cells from blood, cultured in vitro. V gene TRBV20-1 combines with J gene TRBJ1-5, with D unclear. The DNA for the CDR3 is TGCAGTGCTAGAGATCTGAGGAGTGGACAGCCCCAGCATTTT. Its translation is CSARDLRSGQPQHF.